The 19 T cell receptor beta chains reported below all come from one sample, sequenced in a study of metastatic and nonmetastatic thyroid tumors. TCRdb re-processed the PCR reads through MiXCR. The sample includes 35,000 to 55,000 clones, about 3.3% seen only once; the top ten take roughly 9.1%. No patient received treatment before thyroid surgery. Sequences were obtained from blood. Receptors were obtained from a female donor with papillary thyroid cancer or a benign thyroid nodule (not recorded which). Some clones in this sample may be carry-over from other donors' samples.

Regarding this clone: Other nucleotide sequences from this sample produce the same CDR3. This sequence joins TRBV6-1 and TRBJ2-1; TRBD2 matches at 10 bases. Germline V CDR1 and CDR2: MNHNS, SASEGT. The trim removed 5 bases at V and 8 bases at J, leaving 15 bases unmatched. There are 17 residues in the CDR3. This CDR3 reads CASSPLTSGNMVDEQFF. CDR3 nucleotide sequence: TGTGCCAGCAGTCCCTTAACTAGCGGGAATATGGTCGATGAGCAGTTCTTC.

This clone was observed many times. The genes are TRBV19 and TRBJ1-5; possibly TRBD1 for D (5 bases). Per germline, CDR1 LNHDA and CDR2 SQIVND (reference sequence). V lost 6 bases, J lost 4 bases, and 10 bases lay in between. The CDR3 is 13 residues long. The CDR3 DNA sequence: TGTGCCAGTAGACAGGCTGGTAATCAGCCCCAGCATTTT. Residues: CASRQAGNQPQHF. The complete variable domain, with remaining parts taken from reference TRBV19 and TRBJ1-5, reads DGGITQSPKYLFRKEGQNVTLSCEQNLNHDAMYWYRQDPGQGLRLIYYSQIVNDFQKGDIAEGYSVSREKKESFPLTVTSAQKNPTAFYLCASRQAGNQPQHFGDGTRLSIL.

The DNA for the CDR3 is TGTGCCAGCAGGACAGGGACGGGCGGGGAGCTGTTTTTT. Translated, it gives CASRTGTGGELFF. This chain links TRBV27 with TRBJ2-2, with 7 bases lining up with TRBD1. This CDR3 is built from 13 residues. After removal of 6 bases from V and 7 bases from J, the junction contained 5 bases not matched to a gene. Germline lookup yields CDR1 MNHEY and CDR2 SMNVEV (reference sequence).

This clone showed up many times. The chain recombines TRBV9 with TRBJ2-7; D might be TRBD1 (6 bases). Trimming left V 4 bases short and J 0 bases short, with 14 bases between. The CDR3 consists of 15 residues. Per germline, CDR1 SGDLS and CDR2 YYNGEE. CDR3 nucleotides: TGTGCCAGCAGCCCCTTTCCGGACAGCTCCTACGAGCAGTACTTC. Translation: CASSPFPDSSYEQYF.

This clone was counted ten times or more. This sample also contains other DNA sequences that code for the same CDR3. The chain uses TRBV30 and TRBJ1-5, with unresolved D. Deletions cut 0 bases from V and 4 bases from J, with 7 bases between. There are 13 residues in the CDR3. Germline values: CDR1 GTSNPN, CDR2 SVGIG (reference sequence). DNA of the CDR3: TGTGCCTGGAGTGTGACCCCAAATCAGCCCCAGCATTTT. It specifies CAWSVTPNQPQHF. The full variable domain, completed using reference TRBV30 and TRBJ1-5, is SQTIHQWPATLVQPVGSPLSLECTVEGTSNPNLYWYRQAAGRGLQLLFYSVGIGQISSEVPQNLSASRPQDRQFILSSKKLLLSDSGFYLCAWSVTPNQPQHFGDGTRLSIL.

This clone was picked up many times. V is TRBV6-1 and J is TRBJ1-5, with D perhaps matching TRBD1 (6 bases). The V gene's germline CDR1 is MNHNS and CDR2 SASEGT. This CDR3 is 16 amino acids long. The V and J ends lost 11 bases and 2 bases respectively, with 22 bases between them. The CDR3 here is CASGVRGGAGNQPQHF. The CDR3 region has the DNA TGTGCCTCGGGGGTAAGGGGGGGCGCAGGCAATCAGCCCCAGCATTTT.

This clone was observed a few times. This chain uses TRBV11-3 with TRBJ2-2; D perhaps matches TRBD1 (5 bases). Between the trimmed V and J ends, which lost 3 bases and 7 bases, there was a span of 12 bases. CDR3 length: 14 amino acids. Germline CDR1 SGHNT, CDR2 YENEEA. The CDR3 is CASSFRGMNGELFF. The CDR3 bases are TGTGCCAGCAGCTTTAGGGGTATGAACGGGGAGCTGTTTTTT.

V usage is TRBV7-9 and J usage is TRBJ1-1, with unresolved D. V was shortened by 5 bases and J by 2 bases, with 9 bases between the two germline ends. CDR1 and CDR2 from the germline V gene are SEHNR and FQNEAQ (reference sequence). The CDR3 runs to 13 residues. DNA of the CDR3: TGTGCCAGCAGCAGGCAGGAAAACACTGAAGCTTTCTTT. Protein product: CASSRQENTEAFF.

This clone has a count of ten or more. The J gene is TRBJ1-3, the V gene TRBV28, with 7 nucleotides matching TRBD1. Unmatched junction bases numbered 10, after V lost 5 bases and J lost 3 bases. The CDR3 totals 16 residues. From germline, CDR1 is MDHEN and CDR2 SYDVKM. CDR3 nucleotide sequence: TGTGCCAGCAGTCTACCGACAGGGAAAGGTGGAAACACCATATATTTT. Translating gives CASSLPTGKGGNTIYF.

This clone was seen repeatedly, ten times or more. Within the sample, other DNA sequences also encode this same CDR3. The chain combines TRBV15 with TRBJ1-3; D is unresolved. The CDR3 sequence is 16 residues long. CDR1 and CDR2 (germline): LNHNV, YYDKDF (reference sequence). V was shortened by 1 base and J by 0 bases, with 10 bases between the two germline ends. CDR3 in amino acids: CATSRVLASSGNTIYF. The CDR3 DNA sequence: TGTGCCACCAGCAGAGTGTTAGCGTCCTCTGGAAACACCATATATTTT.

The table lists this clone with many counts. V and J are TRBV2 and TRBJ2-5, with 7 bases that match TRBD1. CDR3 length: 14 amino acids. V trimming: 6 bases; J trimming: 1 base; junction bases outside the gene matches: 5. Germline CDR1 and CDR2: SNHLY and FYNNEI. For the CDR3, the DNA is TGTGCCAGCAGGGCAGGACAGGTCCAAGAGACCCAGTACTTC. This encodes CASRAGQVQETQYF.

This clone was found many times. The gene calls are TRBV7-3 and TRBJ2-1, with TRBD2 as a possible D gene (5 bases). The CDR3 runs to 14 residues. CDR1 and CDR2 (germline): SGHTA, FQGTGA. V lost 5 bases and J lost 4, with 12 bases in between. CDR3 residues: CASSPGLGYNEQFF. CDR3 bases: TGTGCCAGCAGCCCGGGGTTGGGGTACAATGAGCAGTTCTTC.

The chain employs TRBV6-5 and TRBJ2-3; D is ambiguous. The CDR3 is 11 residues long. Trimming cost V 4 bases and J 5 bases, with 4 bases left between them. Looked up from germline, CDR1 is MNHEY and CDR2 is SVGAGI. CDR3 in amino acids: CASSSLDTQYF. The CDR3 nucleotides are TGTGCCAGCAGTTCACTAGATACGCAGTATTTT.

This clone was detected only a few times. This chain uses TRBV2 with TRBJ2-6; D is possibly TRBD1 (6 bases). Germline values: CDR1 SNHLY, CDR2 FYNNEI. V was cut by 6 bases and J by 4 bases, with 13 bases left in between. The CDR3 extends over 15 amino acids. The CDR3 nucleotides are TGTGCCAGCAGGGCTACAGGGTCCGGGGCCAACGTCCTGACTTTC. Translation gives CASRATGSGANVLTF.

This chain joins TRBV6-1 and TRBJ1-1; D remains ambiguous. This CDR3 is 15 amino acids long. Germline V gene sequence: CDR1 MNHNS, CDR2 SASEGT. Trimming removed 6 bases from V and 1 base from J, with 15 bases in between. The CDR3 region is CASRPQRASNTEAFF. CDR3 sequence (DNA): TGTGCCAGCAGGCCCCAACGGGCCTCGAACACTGAAGCTTTCTTT.

This clone came up many times. In the same sample, other DNA sequences code for this CDR3. The genes are TRBV4-1 and TRBJ2-5; D possibly uses TRBD1 or TRBD2 (5 bases each). CDR1 is MGHRA and CDR2 is YSYEKL in the germline V gene. The CDR3 runs 19 residues. The V and J ends lost 1 base and 5 bases respectively, with 26 bases between them. In nucleotides, the CDR3 is TGCGCCAGCAGCCAAGTCAGCCTCGACCGGGACGTATGGGTTGAGACCCAGTACTTC. Its translation: CASSQVSLDRDVWVETQYF.

In this sample, this clone turned up many times. The chain has TRBV6-1 and TRBJ1-5; D unclear. In germline, CDR1 is MNHNS, CDR2 SASEGT. There are 14 residues in the CDR3. Between the trimmed V and J ends, which lost 1 base and 3 bases, there was a span of 7 bases. The CDR3 coding sequence is TGTGCCAGCAGTGAAGGGACGCTCAATCAGCCCCAGCATTTT. This sequence encodes CASSEGTLNQPQHF.

This clone was detected many times. A read error may account for a junction end that differs from germline. V usage is TRBV14 and J usage is TRBJ1-1, with D hard to call. Germline V gives CDR1 SGHDN, CDR2 FVKESK. The CDR3 loop spans 14 amino acids. For the CDR3, the DNA is TGTGCCAGCAGCGAAGAGGGAGGGTTCACTGAAGCTTTCTTT. This translates into CASSEEGGFTEAFF.

Ten or more counts support this clone. The chain has TRBV12-3 or TRBV12-4 and TRBJ2-1; D is undetermined. Trimming removed 3 bases from V and 6 bases from J, with 9 bases in between. This CDR3 has 13 residues. CDR3 loop: CASSFPGANEQFF. CDR3 nucleotides: TGTGCCAGCAGTTTTCCAGGAGCCAATGAGCAGTTCTTC.